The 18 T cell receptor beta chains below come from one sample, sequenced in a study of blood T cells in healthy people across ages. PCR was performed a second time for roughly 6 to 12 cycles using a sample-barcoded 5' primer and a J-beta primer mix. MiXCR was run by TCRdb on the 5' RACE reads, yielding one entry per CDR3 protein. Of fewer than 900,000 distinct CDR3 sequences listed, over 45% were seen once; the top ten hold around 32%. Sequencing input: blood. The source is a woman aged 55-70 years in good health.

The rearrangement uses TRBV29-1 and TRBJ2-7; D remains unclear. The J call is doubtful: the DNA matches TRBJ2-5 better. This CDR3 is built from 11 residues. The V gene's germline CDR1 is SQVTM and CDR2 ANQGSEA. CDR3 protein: CSGVPLGTQYF. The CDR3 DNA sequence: TGCAGCGGCGTCCCACTTGGGACCCAGTACTTC.

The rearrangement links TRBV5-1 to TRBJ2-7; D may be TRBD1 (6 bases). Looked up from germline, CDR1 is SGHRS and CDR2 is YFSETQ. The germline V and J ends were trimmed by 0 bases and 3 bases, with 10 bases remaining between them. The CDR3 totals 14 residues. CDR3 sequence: CASSLVGQHYEQYF. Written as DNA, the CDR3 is TGCGCCAGCAGCTTGGTTGGACAGCACTACGAGCAGTACTTC.

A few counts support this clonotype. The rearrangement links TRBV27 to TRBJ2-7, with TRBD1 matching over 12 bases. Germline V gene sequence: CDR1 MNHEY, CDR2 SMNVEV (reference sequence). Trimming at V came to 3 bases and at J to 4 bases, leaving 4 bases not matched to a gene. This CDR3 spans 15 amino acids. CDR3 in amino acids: CASSLGQGADYEQYF. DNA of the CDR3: TGTGCCAGCAGTTTGGGACAGGGGGCTGATTACGAGCAGTACTTC.

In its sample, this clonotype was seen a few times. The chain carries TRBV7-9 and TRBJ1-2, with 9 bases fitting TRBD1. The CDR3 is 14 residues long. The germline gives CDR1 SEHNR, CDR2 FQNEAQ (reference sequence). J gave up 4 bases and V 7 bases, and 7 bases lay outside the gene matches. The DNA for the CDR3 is TGTGCCAGCACCCCACAGGGGGCCAGCTATGGCTACACCTTC. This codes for CASTPQGASYGYTF. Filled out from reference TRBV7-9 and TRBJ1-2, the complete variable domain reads DTGVSQNPRHKITKRGQNVTFRCDPISEHNRLYWYRQTLGQGPEFLTYFQNEAQLEKSRLLSDRFSAERPKGSFSTLEIQRTEQGDSAMYLCASTPQGASYGYTFGSGTRLTVV.

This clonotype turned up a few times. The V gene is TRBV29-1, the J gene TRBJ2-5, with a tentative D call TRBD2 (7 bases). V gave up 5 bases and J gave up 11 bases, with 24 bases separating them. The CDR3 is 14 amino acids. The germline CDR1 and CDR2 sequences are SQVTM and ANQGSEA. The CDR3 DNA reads TGCAGCGTTTTCCAGCCTAGCGGAATAGGGGGGCAGTACTTC. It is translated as CSVFQPSGIGGQYF.

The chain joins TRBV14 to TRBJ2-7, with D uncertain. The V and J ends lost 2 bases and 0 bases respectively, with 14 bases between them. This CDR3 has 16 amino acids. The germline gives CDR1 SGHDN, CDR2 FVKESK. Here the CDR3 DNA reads TGTGCCAGCAGCCAAAGTCTTGGCAGTTCCTCCTACGAGCAGTACTTC. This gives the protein CASSQSLGSSSYEQYF.

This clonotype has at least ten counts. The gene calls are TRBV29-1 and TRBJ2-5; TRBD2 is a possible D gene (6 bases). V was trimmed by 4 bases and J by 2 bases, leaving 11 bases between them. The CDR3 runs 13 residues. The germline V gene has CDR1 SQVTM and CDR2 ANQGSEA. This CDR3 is CSVARDSQETQYF. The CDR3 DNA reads TGCAGCGTTGCCCGGGACTCACAAGAGACCCAGTACTTC.

CDR3 nucleotide sequence: TGTGCCAGCAAGGAGGGAGGGCAAGCCAACACCGGGGAGCTGTTTTTT. It specifies CASKEGGQANTGELFF. The rearrangement links TRBV9 to TRBJ2-2, with 7 nucleotides matching TRBD2. The germline CDR1 and CDR2 sequences are SGDLS and YYNGEE. This CDR3 spans 16 amino acids. Unmatched junction bases numbered 10, after V lost 6 bases and J lost 2 bases.

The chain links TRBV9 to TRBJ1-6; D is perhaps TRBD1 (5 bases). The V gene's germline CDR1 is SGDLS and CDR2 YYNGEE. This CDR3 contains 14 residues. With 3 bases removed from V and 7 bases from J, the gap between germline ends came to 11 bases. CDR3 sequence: CASSDDSGNSPLHF. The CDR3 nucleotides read TGTGCCAGCAGCGACGACAGCGGAAATTCACCCCTCCACTTT.

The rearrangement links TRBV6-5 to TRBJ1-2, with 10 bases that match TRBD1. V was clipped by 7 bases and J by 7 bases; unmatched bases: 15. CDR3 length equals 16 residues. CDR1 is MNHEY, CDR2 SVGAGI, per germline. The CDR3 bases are TGTGCCAGCAACCCACCAGGACAGGGGGTACTAAGTGGCTACACCTTC. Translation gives CASNPPGQGVLSGYTF.

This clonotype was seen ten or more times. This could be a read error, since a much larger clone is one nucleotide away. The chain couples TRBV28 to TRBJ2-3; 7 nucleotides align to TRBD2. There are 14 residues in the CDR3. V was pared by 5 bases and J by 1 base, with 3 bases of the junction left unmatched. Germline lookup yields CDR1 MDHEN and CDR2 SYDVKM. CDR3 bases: TGTGCCAGCAGTGTTCTAGCGGGCACAGATACGCAGTATTTT. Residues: CASSVLAGTDTQYF. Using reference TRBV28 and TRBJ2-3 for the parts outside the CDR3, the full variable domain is DVKVTQSSRYLVKRTGEKVFLECVQDMDHENMFWYRQDPGLGLRLIYFSYDVKMKEKGDIPEGYSVSREKKERFSLILESASTNQTSMYLCASSVLAGTDTQYFGPGTRLTVL.

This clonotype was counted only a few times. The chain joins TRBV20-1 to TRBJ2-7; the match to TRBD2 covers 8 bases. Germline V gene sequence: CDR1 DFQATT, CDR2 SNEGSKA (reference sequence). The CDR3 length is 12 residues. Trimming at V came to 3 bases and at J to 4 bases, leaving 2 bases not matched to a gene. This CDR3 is CSASGRVYEQYF. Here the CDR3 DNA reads TGCAGTGCTAGCGGGAGGGTTTACGAGCAGTACTTC.

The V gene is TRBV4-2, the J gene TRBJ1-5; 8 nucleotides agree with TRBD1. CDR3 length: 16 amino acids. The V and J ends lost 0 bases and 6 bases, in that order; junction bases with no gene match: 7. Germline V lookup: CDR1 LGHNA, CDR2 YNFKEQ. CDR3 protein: CASSQEMGQVSQPQHF. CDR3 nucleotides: TGTGCCAGCAGCCAAGAGATGGGACAGGTCAGTCAGCCCCAGCATTTT.

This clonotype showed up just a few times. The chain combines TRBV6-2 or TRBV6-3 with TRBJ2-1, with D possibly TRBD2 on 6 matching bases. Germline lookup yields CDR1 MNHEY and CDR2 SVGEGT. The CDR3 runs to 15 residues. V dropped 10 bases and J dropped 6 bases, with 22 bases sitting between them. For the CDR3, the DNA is TGTGCCACATCAATGCAGGCGGTGGGGGGCAATGAGCAGTTCTTC. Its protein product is CATSMQAVGGNEQFF.

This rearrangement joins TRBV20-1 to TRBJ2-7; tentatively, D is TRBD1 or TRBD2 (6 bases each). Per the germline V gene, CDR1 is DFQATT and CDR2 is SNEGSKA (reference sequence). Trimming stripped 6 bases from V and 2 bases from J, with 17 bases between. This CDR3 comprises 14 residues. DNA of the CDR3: TGCAGTGCCAGGGTCGGGGGCTATCCCTACGAGCAGTACTTC. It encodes CSARVGGYPYEQYF.

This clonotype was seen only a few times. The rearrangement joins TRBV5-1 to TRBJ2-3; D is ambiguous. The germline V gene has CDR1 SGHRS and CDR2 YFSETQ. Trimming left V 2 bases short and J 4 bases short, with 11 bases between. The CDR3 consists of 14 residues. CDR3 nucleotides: TGCGCCAGCAGCTTTGGGGTTCTTCCAGATACGCAGTATTTT. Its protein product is CASSFGVLPDTQYF.

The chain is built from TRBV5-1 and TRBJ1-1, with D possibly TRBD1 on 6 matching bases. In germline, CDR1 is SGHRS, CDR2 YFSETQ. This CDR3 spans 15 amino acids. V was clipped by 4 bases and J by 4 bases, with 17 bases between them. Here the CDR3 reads CASSPMWGGATEAFF. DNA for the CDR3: TGCGCCAGCAGCCCCATGTGGGGGGGCGCCACTGAAGCTTTCTTT.

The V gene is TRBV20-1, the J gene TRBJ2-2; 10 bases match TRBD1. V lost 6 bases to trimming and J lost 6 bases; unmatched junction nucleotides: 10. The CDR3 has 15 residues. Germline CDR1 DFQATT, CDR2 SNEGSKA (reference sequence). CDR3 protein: CSATRDRGFSGELFF. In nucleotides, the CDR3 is TGCAGTGCCACGCGGGACAGGGGATTCTCCGGGGAGCTGTTTTTT.